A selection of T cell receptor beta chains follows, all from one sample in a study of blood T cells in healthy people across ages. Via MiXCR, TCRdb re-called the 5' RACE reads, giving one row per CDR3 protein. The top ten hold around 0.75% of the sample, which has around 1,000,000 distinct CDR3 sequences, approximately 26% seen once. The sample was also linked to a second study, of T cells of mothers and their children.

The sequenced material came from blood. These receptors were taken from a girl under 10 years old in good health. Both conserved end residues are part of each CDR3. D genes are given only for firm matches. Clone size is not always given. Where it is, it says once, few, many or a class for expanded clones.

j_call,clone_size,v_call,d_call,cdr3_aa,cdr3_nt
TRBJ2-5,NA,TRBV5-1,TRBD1,CASSFERDSQETQYF,TGCGCCAGCAGCTTTGAACGGGACAGCCAAGAGACCCAGTACTTC
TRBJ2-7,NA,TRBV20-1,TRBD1,CSADRETYEQYF,TGCAGTGCTGACAGGGAAACCTACGAGCAGTACTTC
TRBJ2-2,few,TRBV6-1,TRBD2,CASRKIAGEATGELFF,TGTGCCAGCAGGAAAATAGCGGGAGAAGCTACCGGGGAGCTGTTTTTT
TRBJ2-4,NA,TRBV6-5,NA,CASSRTTQTVINIQYF,TGTGCCAGCAGCCGAACCACCCAAACGGTTATAAACATTCAGTACTTC
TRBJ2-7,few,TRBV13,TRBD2,CASSSSGRTSYEQYF,TGTGCCAGCAGCTCTAGCGGGAGAACTTCCTACGAGCAGTACTTC
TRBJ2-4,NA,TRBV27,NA,CASSLISRGENIQYF,TGTGCCAGCAGTTTAATCAGCAGGGGTGAAAACATTCAGTACTTC
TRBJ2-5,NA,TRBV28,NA,CASSLTVAVEETQYF,TGTGCCAGCAGTTTAACGGTAGCGGTCGAAGAGACCCAGTACTTC
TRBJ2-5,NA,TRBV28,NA,CAVKGTRRGETQYF,TGTGCCGTAAAAGGGACAAGGAGGGGAGAGACCCAGTACTTC
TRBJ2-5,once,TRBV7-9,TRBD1,CASQARQGAETQYF,TGTGCCAGCCAAGCGAGACAGGGGGCCGAGACCCAGTACTTC
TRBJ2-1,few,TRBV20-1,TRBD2,CSARGIRDYPRLDEQFF,TGTAGTGCTAGAGGTATCCGGGACTATCCGCGTCTGGATGAGCAGTTCTTC